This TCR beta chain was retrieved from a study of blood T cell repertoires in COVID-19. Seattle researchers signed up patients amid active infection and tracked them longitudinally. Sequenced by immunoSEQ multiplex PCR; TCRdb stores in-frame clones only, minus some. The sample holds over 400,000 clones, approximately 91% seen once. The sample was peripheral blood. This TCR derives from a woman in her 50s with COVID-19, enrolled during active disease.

CDR3 nucleotide sequence: TGTGCCAGCAGCAAATACTACGAGCAGTACTTC. It specifies CASSKYYEQYF. This chain links TRBV21-1 with TRBJ2-7; TRBD2 is taken as the D call from the table, unchecked against the DNA. TRBV21-1 is listed as a pseudogene. The length of the CDR3 is 11 residues.